Sequencing of this T cell receptor beta chain was carried out in a study of cytomegalovirus exposure and HLA in healthy donors. CDR3 size: 14 residues. V lost 2 bases to trimming and J lost 4 bases, with 12 bases between them. Looked up from germline, CDR1 is MNHNY and CDR2 is SVGAGI (reference sequence). Primers for the PCR totalled 60 Vbeta and 13 Jbeta. Produced via immunoSEQ multiplex PCR; TCRdb's table is partial and in-frame only. Here the sample spans 130,000 or so clones, roughly 79% being singletons. The chain recombines TRBV6-6 with TRBJ2-7; tentative D call: TRBD2 (5 bases). Sequenced: PBMCs. This TCR was sampled from a middle-aged woman in good health and CMV-seronegative. CDR3 region: CASSYRTGKYEQYF. The CDR3 DNA follows: TGTGCCAGCAGTTACAGGACGGGGAAGTACGAGCAGTACTTC.